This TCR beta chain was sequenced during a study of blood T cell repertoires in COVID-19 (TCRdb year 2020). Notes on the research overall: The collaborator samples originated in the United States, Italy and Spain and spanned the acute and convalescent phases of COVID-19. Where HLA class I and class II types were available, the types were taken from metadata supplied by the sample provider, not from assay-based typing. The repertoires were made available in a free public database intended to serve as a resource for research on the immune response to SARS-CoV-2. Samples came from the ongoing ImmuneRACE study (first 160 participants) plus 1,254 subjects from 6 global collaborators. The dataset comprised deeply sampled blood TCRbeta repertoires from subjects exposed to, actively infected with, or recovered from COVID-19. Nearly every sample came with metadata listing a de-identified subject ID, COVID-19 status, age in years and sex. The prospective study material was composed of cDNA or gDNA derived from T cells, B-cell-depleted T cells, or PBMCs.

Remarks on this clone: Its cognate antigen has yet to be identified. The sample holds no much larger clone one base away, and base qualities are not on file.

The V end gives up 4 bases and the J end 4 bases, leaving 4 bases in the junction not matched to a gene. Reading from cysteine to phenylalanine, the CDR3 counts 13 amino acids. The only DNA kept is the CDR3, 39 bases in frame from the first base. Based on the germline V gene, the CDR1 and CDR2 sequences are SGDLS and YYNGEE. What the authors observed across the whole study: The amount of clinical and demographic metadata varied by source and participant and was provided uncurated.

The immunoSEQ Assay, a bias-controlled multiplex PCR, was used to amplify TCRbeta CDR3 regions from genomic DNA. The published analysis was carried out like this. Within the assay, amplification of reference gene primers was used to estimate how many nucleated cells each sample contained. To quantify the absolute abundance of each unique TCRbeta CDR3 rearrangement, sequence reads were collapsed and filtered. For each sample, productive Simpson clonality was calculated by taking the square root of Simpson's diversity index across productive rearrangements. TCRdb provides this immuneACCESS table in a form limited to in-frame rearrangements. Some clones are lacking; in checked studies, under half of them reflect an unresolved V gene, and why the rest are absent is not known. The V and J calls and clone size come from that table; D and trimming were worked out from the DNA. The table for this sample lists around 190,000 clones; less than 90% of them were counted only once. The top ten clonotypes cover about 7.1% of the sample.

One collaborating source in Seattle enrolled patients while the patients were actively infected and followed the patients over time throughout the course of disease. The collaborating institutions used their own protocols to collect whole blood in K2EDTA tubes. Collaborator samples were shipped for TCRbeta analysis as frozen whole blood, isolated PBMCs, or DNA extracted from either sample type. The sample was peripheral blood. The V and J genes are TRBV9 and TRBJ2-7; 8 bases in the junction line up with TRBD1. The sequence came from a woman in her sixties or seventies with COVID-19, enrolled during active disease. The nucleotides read TGTGCCAGCAGCCCAGGGGGCGGGTACGAGCAGTACTTC. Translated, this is CASSPGGGYEQYF.